A selection of T cell receptor beta chains follows, all from one sample in a study of CD8 T cells in Susac syndrome. TCRdb itself ran the immunoSEQ multiplex PCR reads through MiXCR, one entry per CDR3 protein. The data show 110,000 or so distinct CDR3 sequences, about 96% seen once. Input material: CD4+ T cells from PBMCs. These receptors all come from a human donor in good health. Both conserved end residues are part of each CDR3. Fields, in order: clone size, V gene, D gene, J gene, CDR3 DNA, CDR3 protein. A D gene is named only where the DNA matches it firmly. Clone sizes are given selectively: once, few, many, or a class where the clone is expanded.

clone size: NA
V gene: TRBV7-2
D gene: NA
J gene: TRBJ2-7
CDR3 DNA: TGTGCCAGCAGCACTCACTCCTACGAGCAGTACTTC
CDR3 protein: CASSTHSYEQYF

clone size: once
V gene: TRBV27
D gene: TRBD1
J gene: TRBJ1-2
CDR3 DNA: TGTGCCAGCAGTTCGACAGGGACTCACTATGGCTACACCTTC
CDR3 protein: CASSSTGTHYGYTF

clone size: NA
V gene: TRBV15
D gene: NA
J gene: TRBJ2-6
CDR3 DNA: TGTGCCACCAGCAGAGATCCCCGCGGCTCTGGGGCCAACGTCCTGACTTTC
CDR3 protein: CATSRDPRGSGANVLTF

clone size: NA
V gene: TRBV7-2
D gene: TRBD2
J gene: TRBJ2-3
CDR3 DNA: TGTGCCAGCAGACCTCCGGGGGTAGCGGGGCCCACAGATACGCAGTATTTT
CDR3 protein: CASRPPGVAGPTDTQYF

clone size: NA
V gene: TRBV12-3/TRBV12-4
D gene: TRBD1
J gene: TRBJ1-2
CDR3 DNA: TGTGCCAGCAGCGCGACAGGGAGGATTGGCTACACCTTC
CDR3 protein: CASSATGRIGYTF

clone size: NA
V gene: TRBV20-1
D gene: TRBD1
J gene: TRBJ2-2
CDR3 DNA: TGCAGTGCACAGGGGCCGCTGAACACCGGGGAGCTGTTTTTT
CDR3 protein: CSAQGPLNTGELFF

clone size: once
V gene: TRBV20-1
D gene: TRBD2
J gene: TRBJ2-7
CDR3 DNA: TGCAGTGCTAGAGATCACGCGGGAGGGCCCTACGAGCAGTACTTC
CDR3 protein: CSARDHAGGPYEQYF

clone size: NA
V gene: TRBV13
D gene: TRBD1
J gene: TRBJ2-5
CDR3 DNA: TGTGCCAGCAGCTCCGGGACAGGGTCCGGTGAGACCCAGTACTTC
CDR3 protein: CASSSGTGSGETQYF

clone size: once
V gene: TRBV5-6
D gene: NA
J gene: TRBJ2-7
CDR3 DNA: TGTGCCAGCAGCCTTGGACAGCTGACCTACGAGCAGTACTTC
CDR3 protein: CASSLGQLTYEQYF

clone size: NA
V gene: TRBV12-3/TRBV12-4
D gene: NA
J gene: TRBJ1-5
CDR3 DNA: TGTGCCAGCAGACTAGACGGTGGCTTCAATCAGCCCCAGCATTTT
CDR3 protein: CASRLDGGFNQPQHF

clone size: NA
V gene: TRBV29-1
D gene: NA
J gene: TRBJ2-3
CDR3 DNA: TGCAGCGTTGGAGAAGATACGCAGTATTTT
CDR3 protein: CSVGEDTQYF

clone size: NA
V gene: TRBV14
D gene: NA
J gene: TRBJ2-4
CDR3 DNA: TGTGCCAGCAGCCATGGACAACTAGCCAAAAACATTCAGTACTTC
CDR3 protein: CASSHGQLAKNIQYF

clone size: NA
V gene: TRBV6-5
D gene: TRBD2
J gene: TRBJ2-2
CDR3 DNA: TGTGCCAGCAGGACTAGCGGGGGGGACACCGGGGAGCTGTTTTTT
CDR3 protein: CASRTSGGDTGELFF

clone size: NA
V gene: TRBV23-1
D gene: NA
J gene: TRBJ2-5
CDR3 DNA: TGCGCCAACAGTCAAGATTTAGACCGCCCTGGCGTGGAGACCCAGTACTTC
CDR3 protein: CANSQDLDRPGVETQYF

clone size: NA
V gene: TRBV6-2/TRBV6-3
D gene: NA
J gene: TRBJ2-7
CDR3 DNA: TGTGCCAGCAGTTCGTTACGAATCGGGAGAAGCTCCTACGAGCAGTACTTC
CDR3 protein: CASSSLRIGRSSYEQYF

clone size: NA
V gene: TRBV7-8
D gene: NA
J gene: TRBJ1-6
CDR3 DNA: TGTGCCAGCAACCATGGACGGTCCCTAATTAATTCACCCCTCCACTTT
CDR3 protein: CASNHGRSLINSPLHF

clone size: NA
V gene: TRBV20-1
D gene: NA
J gene: TRBJ1-1
CDR3 DNA: TGCAGTGCTAGAGATAGCGGCAGGGTGAACACTGAAGCTTTCTTT
CDR3 protein: CSARDSGRVNTEAFF

clone size: NA
V gene: TRBV18
D gene: NA
J gene: TRBJ1-3
CDR3 DNA: TGTGCCAGCTCACTTACTACAGGGCGATCTGGAAACACCATATATTTT
CDR3 protein: CASSLTTGRSGNTIYF

clone size: NA
V gene: TRBV2
D gene: NA
J gene: TRBJ2-1
CDR3 DNA: TGTGCCAGCAGTGAAAGGTTCCTAGCATACAATGAGCAGTTCTTC
CDR3 protein: CASSERFLAYNEQFF

clone size: once
V gene: TRBV6-5
D gene: NA
J gene: TRBJ2-2
CDR3 DNA: TGTGCCTCAAAATCCCGGCGGAACACCGGGGAGCTGTTTTTT
CDR3 protein: CASKSRRNTGELFF

clone size: NA
V gene: TRBV6-2/TRBV6-3
D gene: NA
J gene: TRBJ2-3
CDR3 DNA: TGTGCCAGCAGTTACTCGGTTCAGGACGGTGTTAATACGCAGTATTTT
CDR3 protein: CASSYSVQDGVNTQYF

clone size: NA
V gene: TRBV3-1
D gene: NA
J gene: TRBJ1-6
CDR3 DNA: TGTGCCAGCAGGGGAAGCTCCTATAATTCACCCCTCCACTTT
CDR3 protein: CASRGSSYNSPLHF

clone size: NA
V gene: TRBV6-2/TRBV6-3
D gene: NA
J gene: TRBJ2-4
CDR3 DNA: TGTGCCAGCAGCCTCTTTTCTGTAGCCAAAAACATTCAGTACTTC
CDR3 protein: CASSLFSVAKNIQYF

clone size: few
V gene: TRBV4-1
D gene: TRBD1
J gene: TRBJ2-7
CDR3 DNA: TGCGCCAGCAGCCAAGGACTCAGGGGGCCCGAGCAGTACTTC
CDR3 protein: CASSQGLRGPEQYF

clone size: NA
V gene: TRBV7-2
D gene: TRBD2
J gene: TRBJ2-3
CDR3 DNA: TGTGCCGGCGTCGCTAGCGGGGGGCGGAGGGATACGCAGTATTTT
CDR3 protein: CAGVASGGRRDTQYF

clone size: once
V gene: TRBV2
D gene: NA
J gene: TRBJ1-5
CDR3 DNA: TGTGCCAGCAAAGGGGAGGAGCAGCCCCAGCATTTT
CDR3 protein: CASKGEEQPQHF

clone size: NA
V gene: TRBV25-1
D gene: NA
J gene: TRBJ1-2
CDR3 DNA: TGTGCCAGCAGTGAAGGCCCCTCCAGGGGTGGCTACACCTTC
CDR3 protein: CASSEGPSRGGYTF

clone size: NA
V gene: TRBV19
D gene: NA
J gene: TRBJ2-1
CDR3 DNA: TGTGCCAGTAGCAGATACTCGGGCGGGGTATACAATGAGCAGTTCTTC
CDR3 protein: CASSRYSGGVYNEQFF

clone size: once
V gene: TRBV12-3/TRBV12-4
D gene: TRBD1
J gene: TRBJ2-2
CDR3 DNA: TGTGCCAGCAGTCCGAGGACAGGGACCGGGGAGCTGTTTTTT
CDR3 protein: CASSPRTGTGELFF

clone size: NA
V gene: TRBV12-3/TRBV12-4
D gene: NA
J gene: TRBJ1-3
CDR3 DNA: TGTGCCAGCACTTCATCCAGGGGCTCTGGAAACACCATATATTTT
CDR3 protein: CASTSSRGSGNTIYF

clone size: NA
V gene: TRBV12-3/TRBV12-4
D gene: TRBD1
J gene: TRBJ1-2
CDR3 DNA: TGTGCCAGCAGCCCAGGACAGGGCCCCACCTTC
CDR3 protein: CASSPGQGPTF

clone size: NA
V gene: TRBV7-2
D gene: NA
J gene: TRBJ2-5
CDR3 DNA: TGTGCCAGCAGCAACGACCCCGCCCAGGCCCAGTACTTC
CDR3 protein: CASSNDPAQAQYF

clone size: NA
V gene: TRBV20-1
D gene: NA
J gene: TRBJ1-2
CDR3 DNA: TGCAGTGCTAGCGACAGCCAGAGGAACTATGGCTACACCTTC
CDR3 protein: CSASDSQRNYGYTF

clone size: NA
V gene: TRBV4-1
D gene: NA
J gene: TRBJ2-7
CDR3 DNA: TGCGCCAGCAGCCCTAACCCCAGGGGTCCCTACTACGAGCAGTACTTC
CDR3 protein: CASSPNPRGPYYEQYF

clone size: NA
V gene: TRBV18
D gene: TRBD2
J gene: TRBJ2-6
CDR3 DNA: TGTGCCAGCTCACCGAGTCTAGCGGGAGTCTCTGGGGCCAACGTCCTGACTTTC
CDR3 protein: CASSPSLAGVSGANVLTF

clone size: once
V gene: TRBV5-1
D gene: TRBD1
J gene: TRBJ1-2
CDR3 DNA: TGCGCCAGCAGCTTGGGTCAGACAGGGATTCATGGCTACACCTTC
CDR3 protein: CASSLGQTGIHGYTF

clone size: NA
V gene: TRBV7-9
D gene: NA
J gene: TRBJ1-1
CDR3 DNA: TGTGCCAGCAGCCTGGGGTGGAACACTGAAGCTTTCTTT
CDR3 protein: CASSLGWNTEAFF

clone size: NA
V gene: TRBV19
D gene: NA
J gene: TRBJ1-5
CDR3 DNA: TGTGCCAGTAGTATGGGGCAGGGCAGAACCAATCAGCCCCAGCATTTT
CDR3 protein: CASSMGQGRTNQPQHF

clone size: NA
V gene: TRBV9
D gene: TRBD1
J gene: TRBJ1-4
CDR3 DNA: TGTGCCAGCAGCGTTCGGGACAGGGGTGAAAAACTGTTTTTT
CDR3 protein: CASSVRDRGEKLFF

clone size: NA
V gene: TRBV2
D gene: NA
J gene: TRBJ1-3
CDR3 DNA: TGTGCCAGCAGGATCTCTGGAAACACCATATATTTT
CDR3 protein: CASRISGNTIYF

clone size: once
V gene: TRBV27
D gene: TRBD1
J gene: TRBJ2-2
CDR3 DNA: TGTGCCAGCACCCCCCCCGGGACAGGGAACACCGGGGAGCTGTTTTTT
CDR3 protein: CASTPPGTGNTGELFF

clone size: NA
V gene: TRBV2
D gene: NA
J gene: TRBJ2-3
CDR3 DNA: TGTGCCAGCAGTGAACAGCCAGGGGGGCCTATAGATACGCAGTATTTT
CDR3 protein: CASSEQPGGPIDTQYF

clone size: NA
V gene: TRBV30
D gene: NA
J gene: TRBJ2-7
CDR3 DNA: TGTGCCTGGAGCCCGGGAGCCCCTCAGTACTTC
CDR3 protein: CAWSPGAPQYF

clone size: NA
V gene: TRBV29-1
D gene: NA
J gene: TRBJ2-7
CDR3 DNA: TGCAGCGTTGAAGTAAGCGGCTACGAGCAGTACTTC
CDR3 protein: CSVEVSGYEQYF

clone size: NA
V gene: TRBV6-5
D gene: NA
J gene: TRBJ2-1
CDR3 DNA: TGTGCCAGCGCTAGACACAATGAGCAGTTCTTC
CDR3 protein: CASARHNEQFF

clone size: NA
V gene: TRBV11-3
D gene: NA
J gene: TRBJ2-1
CDR3 DNA: TGTGCCAGCAGCTACTCCGGGACTCGAGGTGAGCAGTTCTTC
CDR3 protein: CASSYSGTRGEQFF

clone size: NA
V gene: TRBV27
D gene: NA
J gene: TRBJ2-5
CDR3 DNA: TGTGCCAGCAGAAAAACAGGTCGGGGGGAGACCCAGTACTTC
CDR3 protein: CASRKTGRGETQYF

clone size: NA
V gene: TRBV4-2
D gene: NA
J gene: TRBJ2-1
CDR3 DNA: TGTGCCAGCAGCCGGCCGGGACCACAGGCGAATGAGCAGTTCTTC
CDR3 protein: CASSRPGPQANEQFF

clone size: NA
V gene: TRBV7-8
D gene: TRBD1
J gene: TRBJ2-5
CDR3 DNA: TGTGCCAGCAGCTTCACAGGGGGCTCGGTGACCCAGTACTTC
CDR3 protein: CASSFTGGSVTQYF

clone size: NA
V gene: TRBV13
D gene: NA
J gene: TRBJ2-7
CDR3 DNA: TGTGCCAGCAGCTTGCGATTGTGGGCTAGCGACGAGCAGTACTTC
CDR3 protein: CASSLRLWASDEQYF

clone size: NA
V gene: TRBV20-1
D gene: TRBD2
J gene: TRBJ2-3
CDR3 DNA: TGCAGTGCAGGACCTAGCGGGGGGGCCTCAGATACGCAGTATTTT
CDR3 protein: CSAGPSGGASDTQYF

clone size: NA
V gene: TRBV19
D gene: TRBD1
J gene: TRBJ2-5
CDR3 DNA: TGTGCCAGTAGTCTCTCTGGACAGGGATTGGCGACCCAGTACTTC
CDR3 protein: CASSLSGQGLATQYF

clone size: NA
V gene: TRBV14
D gene: TRBD2
J gene: TRBJ2-6
CDR3 DNA: TGTGCCAGCAGTCCAGGACTAGCGGGAGGTTTCTCTGGGGCCAACGTCCTGACTTTC
CDR3 protein: CASSPGLAGGFSGANVLTF

clone size: NA
V gene: TRBV7-9
D gene: TRBD2
J gene: TRBJ2-3
CDR3 DNA: TGTGCCAGCAGGGCGGGGGGGCCCACAGATACGCAGTATTTT
CDR3 protein: CASRAGGPTDTQYF

clone size: NA
V gene: TRBV18
D gene: NA
J gene: TRBJ1-2
CDR3 DNA: TGTGCCAGCTCTCTTTCGGAGCAGGGAGAAGGAGGCTACACCTTC
CDR3 protein: CASSLSEQGEGGYTF

clone size: NA
V gene: TRBV7-2
D gene: NA
J gene: TRBJ1-6
CDR3 DNA: TGTGCCAGCAGCTTAATCCCAGAGTCACCCCTCCACTTT
CDR3 protein: CASSLIPESPLHF

clone size: NA
V gene: TRBV5-6
D gene: TRBD1
J gene: TRBJ1-1
CDR3 DNA: TGTGCCAGCAGCTGGGACAGGGAAGCTTTCTTT
CDR3 protein: CASSWDREAFF

clone size: NA
V gene: TRBV12-3/TRBV12-4
D gene: NA
J gene: TRBJ2-5
CDR3 DNA: TGTGCCAGCAGTTACCTCGGAACGGGGTCTCAAGAGACCCAGTACTTC
CDR3 protein: CASSYLGTGSQETQYF

clone size: NA
V gene: TRBV5-6
D gene: NA
J gene: TRBJ2-2
CDR3 DNA: TGTGCCAGCAGCATCTTGCGGACCGGCGGGGAGCTGTTTTTT
CDR3 protein: CASSILRTGGELFF